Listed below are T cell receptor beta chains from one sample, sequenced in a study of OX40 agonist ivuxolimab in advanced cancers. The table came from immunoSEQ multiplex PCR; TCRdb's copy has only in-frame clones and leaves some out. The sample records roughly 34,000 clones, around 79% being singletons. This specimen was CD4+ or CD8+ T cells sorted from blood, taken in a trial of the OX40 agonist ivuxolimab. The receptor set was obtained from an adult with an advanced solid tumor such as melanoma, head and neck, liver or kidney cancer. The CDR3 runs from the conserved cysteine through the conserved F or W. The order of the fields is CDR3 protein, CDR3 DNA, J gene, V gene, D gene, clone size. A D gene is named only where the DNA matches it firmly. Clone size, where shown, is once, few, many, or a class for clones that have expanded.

CDR3 protein: CASSPVGYGYTF; CDR3 DNA: TGCGCCAGCAGCCCGGTTGGGTATGGCTACACCTTC; J gene: TRBJ1-2; V gene: TRBV5-1; D gene: NA; clone size: NA
CDR3 protein: CASSYFDRAYEQFF; CDR3 DNA: TGTGCCAGCAGTTACTTCGACAGGGCCTATGAGCAGTTCTTC; J gene: TRBJ2-1; V gene: TRBV6-6; D gene: TRBD1; clone size: NA
CDR3 protein: CASSGTSGSNSYEQYF; CDR3 DNA: TGTGCCAGCAGTGGGACTAGCGGTTCGAACTCCTACGAGCAGTACTTC; J gene: TRBJ2-7; V gene: TRBV2; D gene: TRBD2; clone size: once
CDR3 protein: CASSPRGYSYNEQFF; CDR3 DNA: TGTGCCAGCAGCCCCAGGGGGTACTCCTACAATGAGCAGTTCTTC; J gene: TRBJ2-1; V gene: TRBV7-9; D gene: TRBD1; clone size: NA
CDR3 protein: CASSESKGNQPQHF; CDR3 DNA: TGCGCCAGCAGTGAGTCGAAGGGGAATCAGCCCCAGCATTTT; J gene: TRBJ1-5; V gene: TRBV10-2; D gene: NA; clone size: NA
CDR3 protein: CASSSDVSTDTQYF; CDR3 DNA: TGCGCCAGCAGCTCGGACGTAAGCACAGATACGCAGTATTTT; J gene: TRBJ2-3; V gene: TRBV5-1; D gene: NA; clone size: NA
CDR3 protein: CASSYYAGSEAFF; CDR3 DNA: TGTGCCAGCAGCTACTACGCGGGTTCTGAAGCTTTCTTT; J gene: TRBJ1-1; V gene: TRBV9; D gene: NA; clone size: NA
CDR3 protein: CAISAVGRASEAFF; CDR3 DNA: TGTGCCATCAGTGCGGTGGGCAGGGCATCTGAAGCTTTCTTT; J gene: TRBJ1-1; V gene: TRBV10-3; D gene: NA; clone size: NA
CDR3 protein: CASSPTSRSYNEQFF; CDR3 DNA: TGCGCCAGCAGCCCGACTAGCCGCTCCTACAATGAGCAGTTCTTC; J gene: TRBJ2-1; V gene: TRBV4-1; D gene: TRBD2; clone size: few
CDR3 protein: CASSGQGSGEQYF; CDR3 DNA: TGTGCCAGCAGCGGACAGGGATCGGGCGAGCAGTACTTC; J gene: TRBJ2-7; V gene: TRBV2; D gene: TRBD1; clone size: NA
CDR3 protein: CASSFDRGSYEQYF; CDR3 DNA: TGTGCCAGCAGCTTCGACAGGGGCTCCTACGAGCAGTACTTC; J gene: TRBJ2-7; V gene: TRBV7-9; D gene: TRBD1; clone size: once
CDR3 protein: CASRLDSFSYEQYF; CDR3 DNA: TGTGCCAGCAGACTCGACAGTTTTTCCTACGAGCAGTACTTC; J gene: TRBJ2-7; V gene: TRBV25-1; D gene: NA; clone size: NA
CDR3 protein: CASSSVRNTEAFF; CDR3 DNA: TGTGCCAGCAGCTCCGTGCGGAACACTGAAGCTTTCTTT; J gene: TRBJ1-1; V gene: TRBV11-3; D gene: NA; clone size: once
CDR3 protein: CASSEASSISPLHF; CDR3 DNA: TGTGCCAGCAGTGAAGCCTCATCAATTTCACCCCTCCACTTT; J gene: TRBJ1-6; V gene: TRBV6-1; D gene: NA; clone size: few
CDR3 protein: CASSDLWKTTDTQYF; CDR3 DNA: TGTGCCAGCAGTGATTTGTGGAAAACCACAGATACGCAGTATTTT; J gene: TRBJ2-3; V gene: TRBV25-1; D gene: NA; clone size: NA
CDR3 protein: CASSFIGGAIRNEKLFF; CDR3 DNA: TGTGCCAGCAGCTTTATCGGGGGCGCGATTCGGAATGAAAAACTGTTTTTT; J gene: TRBJ1-4; V gene: TRBV7-8; D gene: NA; clone size: NA
CDR3 protein: CSTRTGGDGYTF; CDR3 DNA: TGCAGCACAAGGACAGGGGGAGATGGCTACACCTTC; J gene: TRBJ1-2; V gene: TRBV29-1; D gene: TRBD1; clone size: NA
CDR3 protein: CASSLFRDRVNQPQHF; CDR3 DNA: TGTGCCAGCAGCCTCTTCCGGGACAGGGTCAATCAGCCCCAGCATTTT; J gene: TRBJ1-5; V gene: TRBV28; D gene: TRBD1; clone size: NA
CDR3 protein: CASSQGTANSPLHF; CDR3 DNA: TGTGCCAGCAGCCAAGGGACAGCCAATTCACCCCTCCACTTT; J gene: TRBJ1-6; V gene: TRBV4-2; D gene: NA; clone size: NA
CDR3 protein: CASSSDRASLEQYF; CDR3 DNA: TGTGCCAGCAGCTCGGACAGGGCCTCCTTGGAGCAGTACTTC; J gene: TRBJ2-7; V gene: TRBV7-9; D gene: TRBD1; clone size: NA
CDR3 protein: CASPVHQPQHF; CDR3 DNA: TGCGCCAGCCCTGTGCATCAGCCCCAGCATTTT; J gene: TRBJ1-5; V gene: TRBV5-1; D gene: NA; clone size: NA
CDR3 protein: CASSPQETQYF; CDR3 DNA: TGTGCCAGCAGTCCCCAAGAGACCCAGTACTTC; J gene: TRBJ2-5; V gene: TRBV6-6; D gene: NA; clone size: NA
CDR3 protein: CASTGGGYEQYF; CDR3 DNA: TGTGCCAGCACTGGGGGCGGGTACGAGCAGTACTTC; J gene: TRBJ2-7; V gene: TRBV7-9; D gene: NA; clone size: medium-sized
CDR3 protein: CASSYGRRKVETQYF; CDR3 DNA: TGTGCCAGCAGTTACGGGCGGCGAAAGGTAGAGACCCAGTACTTC; J gene: TRBJ2-5; V gene: TRBV6-5; D gene: NA; clone size: NA
CDR3 protein: CASSQVVRSRGGYEQYF; CDR3 DNA: TGTGCCAGCAGCCAAGTTGTGAGGAGCCGCGGCGGGTACGAGCAGTACTTC; J gene: TRBJ2-7; V gene: TRBV14; D gene: NA; clone size: NA
CDR3 protein: CASSLLGSAGNTIYF; CDR3 DNA: TGCGCCAGCAGCTTGCTTGGTTCGGCTGGAAACACCATATATTTT; J gene: TRBJ1-3; V gene: TRBV5-1; D gene: NA; clone size: NA
CDR3 protein: CAISESGQPQHF; CDR3 DNA: TGTGCCATCAGTGAGTCTGGTCAGCCCCAGCATTTT; J gene: TRBJ1-5; V gene: TRBV10-3; D gene: NA; clone size: NA
CDR3 protein: CASNEENGNQPQHF; CDR3 DNA: TGTGCCAGCAACGAGGAAAACGGCAATCAGCCCCAGCATTTT; J gene: TRBJ1-5; V gene: TRBV2; D gene: NA; clone size: NA
CDR3 protein: CASSIDQGGYGGYTF; CDR3 DNA: TGTGCCAGTAGTATAGATCAGGGCGGCTATGGCGGCTACACCTTC; J gene: TRBJ1-2; V gene: TRBV19; D gene: NA; clone size: NA
CDR3 protein: CASGKQGDGTEAFF; CDR3 DNA: TGTGCCAGCGGGAAGCAGGGGGATGGCACTGAAGCTTTCTTT; J gene: TRBJ1-1; V gene: TRBV5-4; D gene: TRBD1; clone size: NA
CDR3 protein: CASKRSNTEAFF; CDR3 DNA: TGTGCCAGTAAGCGCTCGAACACTGAAGCTTTCTTT; J gene: TRBJ1-1; V gene: TRBV19; D gene: NA; clone size: once
CDR3 protein: CASSSTRLLERDTQYF; CDR3 DNA: TGTGCCAGCAGTTCCACCCGCCTACTGGAGAGGGATACGCAGTATTTT; J gene: TRBJ2-3; V gene: TRBV6-5; D gene: NA; clone size: NA
CDR3 protein: CASSHPQGGQETQYF; CDR3 DNA: TGTGCCAGCAGTCATCCACAGGGCGGGCAGGAGACCCAGTACTTC; J gene: TRBJ2-5; V gene: TRBV27; D gene: NA; clone size: NA
CDR3 protein: CASSLGLRGANSPLHF; CDR3 DNA: TGTGCCAGCAGCTTGGGGTTACGGGGCGCAAATTCACCCCTCCACTTT; J gene: TRBJ1-6; V gene: TRBV5-6; D gene: NA; clone size: NA
CDR3 protein: CASSQVNMGLLDEQYF; CDR3 DNA: TGCGCCAGCAGCCAAGTTAATATGGGGCTTCTAGACGAGCAGTACTTC; J gene: TRBJ2-7; V gene: TRBV4-1; D gene: NA; clone size: NA
CDR3 protein: CASSPTVATNEKLFF; CDR3 DNA: TGTGCCAGCAGCCCAACAGTTGCAACTAATGAAAAACTGTTTTTT; J gene: TRBJ1-4; V gene: TRBV7-6; D gene: NA; clone size: NA
CDR3 protein: CASSVGIEETQYF; CDR3 DNA: TGTGCCAGTAGTGTGGGGATCGAAGAGACCCAGTACTTC; J gene: TRBJ2-5; V gene: TRBV19; D gene: NA; clone size: NA
CDR3 protein: CSVTPLGGSGANVLTF; CDR3 DNA: TGCAGCGTTACCCCACTCGGGGGCTCTGGGGCCAACGTCCTGACTTTC; J gene: TRBJ2-6; V gene: TRBV29-1; D gene: NA; clone size: NA
CDR3 protein: CASSSSDREDEQYF; CDR3 DNA: NA; J gene: TRBJ2-7; V gene: TRBV6-6; D gene: NA; clone size: NA
CDR3 protein: CASSSPNTNTEAFF; CDR3 DNA: TGTGCCAGCAGTTCCCCAAATACGAACACTGAAGCTTTCTTT; J gene: TRBJ1-1; V gene: TRBV6-6; D gene: NA; clone size: NA
CDR3 protein: CASSLVPSGTDTQYF; CDR3 DNA: TGTGCCAGCAGCTTGGTTCCTAGCGGAACAGATACGCAGTATTTT; J gene: TRBJ2-3; V gene: TRBV13; D gene: TRBD2; clone size: NA
CDR3 protein: CASSSVGVTNEKLFF; CDR3 DNA: TGTGCCAGCAGCTCGGTAGGGGTAACTAATGAAAAACTGTTTTTT; J gene: TRBJ1-4; V gene: TRBV5-6; D gene: NA; clone size: once
CDR3 protein: CASSQGTGGTGELFF; CDR3 DNA: TGTGCCAGCAGCCAAGGGACAGGGGGCACCGGGGAGCTGTTTTTT; J gene: TRBJ2-2; V gene: TRBV4-2; D gene: TRBD1; clone size: NA
CDR3 protein: CASTRDRGPYSNQPQHF; CDR3 DNA: TGTGCCAGCACCCGGGACAGGGGGCCCTATAGCAATCAGCCCCAGCATTTT; J gene: TRBJ1-5; V gene: TRBV7-9; D gene: TRBD1; clone size: NA
CDR3 protein: CASVRGGGYQPQHF; CDR3 DNA: TGTGCCAGTGTAAGGGGTGGAGGGTATCAGCCCCAGCATTTT; J gene: TRBJ1-5; V gene: TRBV19; D gene: NA; clone size: once
CDR3 protein: CASSGQGLDTEAFF; CDR3 DNA: TGTGCCAGCAGTGGACAGGGACTGGACACTGAAGCTTTCTTT; J gene: TRBJ1-1; V gene: TRBV6-1; D gene: TRBD1; clone size: few
CDR3 protein: CASSTTGPRSNNEQFF; CDR3 DNA: TGTGCCAGCAGCACAACGGGACCCCGCTCAAACAATGAGCAGTTCTTC; J gene: TRBJ2-1; V gene: TRBV5-4; D gene: NA; clone size: NA